A single sample is the source of the 7 T cell receptor beta chains below, sequenced in a study of CD8+CD57+ T cells in acquired aplastic anemia. For sequencing, patients were chosen who had shown expansion of CD8+CD57+ cells by flow cytometry. Template material for TCR beta VDJ and CDR3 profiling consisted of genomic DNA. TCRdb fed the reads into MiXCR, producing one record per CDR3 protein. This sample has hundreds of thousands of distinct CDR3 sequences, with 25% to 40% found just once. The sequenced sample was sorted CD4+, CD8+, or CD8+CD57+ T cells (not recorded which) from PBMCs. The receptors originated from a human donor with aplastic anemia.

Points on this clonotype: A single base separates this from a much larger clone, so it may be a read error. This sequence joins TRBV19 and TRBJ2-7; TRBD2 agrees at 7 bases. This CDR3 is 13 amino acids long. Germline CDR1 reads LNHDA; CDR2 reads SQIVND (reference sequence). After removal of 5 bases from V and 5 bases from J, the junction contained 6 bases not matched to a gene. The CDR3 spells CASSLLTSNEQYF. For the CDR3, the DNA is TGTGCCAGTAGTCTCCTGACTAGCAACGAGCAGTACTTC.

This clonotype was found a few times. The chain is built from TRBV14 and TRBJ1-2, with 11 bases aligning to TRBD1. V was clipped by 3 bases and J by 4 bases; unmatched bases: 7. Germline CDR1 SGHDN, CDR2 FVKESK. This CDR3 contains 16 residues. The CDR3 here is CASSHRTGGDVYGYTF. The CDR3 coding sequence is TGTGCCAGCAGCCATCGGACAGGGGGCGATGTCTATGGCTACACCTTC.

This sequence joins TRBV10-3 and TRBJ1-6, with D tentatively TRBD1 (5 bases). The CDR3 loop spans 15 amino acids. Germline V CDR1 and CDR2: ENHRY, SYGVKD. The germline V and J ends were trimmed by 6 bases and 1 base, with 10 bases remaining between them. The CDR3 nucleotides are TGTGCCATCAGCGGGGGGAAGTCCTATAATTCACCCCTCCACTTT. This sequence encodes CAISGGKSYNSPLHF.

A note on this clonotype: The junction does not match germline at one end; this may be a read error. The gene calls are TRBV25-1 and TRBJ2-7; D unresolved. The CDR3 totals 15 residues. Germline values: CDR1 MGHDK, CDR2 SYGVNS. The CDR3 sequence: CASSGYCSYIYGQYF. CDR3 in DNA: TGTGCCAGCAGTGGATACTGTTCTTACATCTACGGGCAGTACTTC.

Comments on this clonotype: A much larger clone lies one base from this, so it may be a read error. Lacking the conserved final phenylalanine or tryptophan, this CDR3 likely reflects a read error. For the CDR3, the DNA is TGCGCCAGCAGCCAAGACCCCGACAACTATGGCTACACCCTC. It specifies CASSQDPDNYGYTL. The chain has TRBV10-2 and TRBJ1-2, with D unclear. Germline CDR1 is WSHSY and CDR2 is SAAADI. The CDR3 length is 14 residues. The V gene lost 6 bases and the J gene lost 2 bases, with 13 bases spanning the gap.

This clonotype was observed at least ten times. The gene calls are TRBV15 and TRBJ1-3; D is uncertain. CDR1 and CDR2 from the germline V gene are LNHNV and YYDKDF (reference sequence). The ends were cut back, 0 bases at V and 0 bases at J, with 9 bases in the middle. CDR3 length: 16 residues. The DNA of the CDR3 is TGTGCCACCAGCAGAGATTCACACAGCTCTGGAAACACCATATATTTT. It specifies CATSRDSHSSGNTIYF.

Worth noting for this clonotype: The junction differs from germline at one of its ends, possibly a read error. The chain employs TRBV24-1 and TRBJ2-5; 8 nucleotides match TRBD2. The CDR3 sequence is 14 residues long. CDR1 is KGHDR, CDR2 SFDVKD, per germline. This CDR3 is CASSLSGGTETQYF. The CDR3 DNA reads as TGTGCCAGCAGTTTGTCGGGAGGGACGGAGACCCAGTACTTC.